The rows below give T cell receptor beta chains drawn from one sample of a study of blood T cells in healthy people across ages. Each CDR3 protein is one row after TCRdb ran MiXCR on the 5' RACE reads. The table records 800,000 or so distinct CDR3 sequences, approximately 25% of them present only once. This same sample was also taken into another study, of T cells of mothers and their children.

Material for sequencing was blood. The receptors here all came from a boy aged 5-17 years in good health. Each CDR3 is given with its conserved first and last residue. The D gene is left open where the match is weak. Clone size, where shown, is once, few, many, or a class for clones that have expanded.

clone_size | j_call | v_call | d_call | cdr3_nt | cdr3_aa
once | TRBJ2-2 | TRBV5-1 | NA | TGCGCCAGCAGCTCCCTAGGCGCCGGGGAGCTGTTTTTT | CASSSLGAGELFF
NA | TRBJ2-2 | TRBV7-2 | TRBD1 | TGTGCCAGCAGTCGCCAGGGGGCAGGCGGGGAGCTGTTTTTT | CASSRQGAGGELFF
few | TRBJ2-7 | TRBV29-1 | NA | TGCAGCGTTGCGGGTCCCAGGGACGAGCAGTACTTC | CSVAGPRDEQYF
few | TRBJ2-1 | TRBV13 | TRBD1 | TGTGCCAGCAGCTTAGGGGACAGGGTACTTGAGCAGTTCTTC | CASSLGDRVLEQFF
NA | TRBJ1-4 | TRBV15 | NA | TGTGCCACCAGCAGAGATGTCAGTAATGAAAAACTGTTTTTT | CATSRDVSNEKLFF
NA | TRBJ2-7 | TRBV6-2/TRBV6-3 | NA | TGTGCCAGCAGTTACTCGACGGTAACAGGGTCTACCTACGAGCAGTACTTC | CASSYSTVTGSTYEQYF
few | TRBJ2-5 | TRBV21-1 | NA | TGTGCCAGCAGCATGCAGCGGGAGGGCCGAGAGACCCAGTACTTC | CASSMQREGRETQYF
NA | TRBJ2-2 | TRBV7-9 | NA | TGTGCCAGCAGCTTAGAGTGGCGAGCCGGGGAGCTGTTTTTT | CASSLEWRAGELFF
NA | TRBJ1-4 | TRBV2 | TRBD1 | TGTGCCAGCAGACCTTGGACAGGTGAAAAACTGTTTTTT | CASRPWTGEKLFF
NA | TRBJ2-2 | TRBV18 | NA | TGTGCCAGCTCACTGAACACAGGGTCGAACACCGGGGAGCTGTTTTTT | CASSLNTGSNTGELFF
few | TRBJ1-1 | TRBV6-2/TRBV6-3 | NA | TGTGCCAGCAGTTCCCAGACAGGCTACACTGAAGCTTTCTTT | CASSSQTGYTEAFF